This T cell receptor beta chain was retrieved from a study of T cells in localized non-small cell lung cancer. Measured with immunoSEQ multiplex PCR; TCRdb has only the in-frame clones, and not every one. The sample lists more than 9,000 clones; 48% were seen once. Study conclusions and caveats: Overall survival was longer when the density of T cells in the blood was higher. Uninvolved nearby lung showed the greatest T cell clonality, exceeding that found in tumor. Of the top 100 tumor clones, median around 55 were in adjacent lung, approximately 30 among its top 100.

Comments on this clone: Its specificity is unknown.

The CDR3 extends over 14 amino acids. Germline V gene data show CDR1 as SGHVS and CDR2 as FNYEAQ. V was cut by 3 bases and J by 4 bases, with 12 bases left in between. Here the sequenced sample was lymph node tissue, taken before any cancer treatment. The chain joins TRBV7-6 to TRBJ1-1; tentatively, D is TRBD1 (5 bases). This clonotype was obtained from a woman aged 40-69 years with stage II squamous cell lung carcinoma. The CDR3 protein is CASSLIGEVTEAFF. CDR3 nucleotide sequence: TGTGCCAGCAGCTTGATAGGGGAGGTCACTGAAGCTTTCTTT.